The 25 T cell receptor beta chains below come from one sample, sequenced in a study of blood T cell repertoires in COVID-19. The assay was immunoSEQ multiplex PCR, and TCRdb's table has in-frame clones only and misses some. The sample includes a few hundred thousand clones, roughly 90% of them seen just once. The sample was peripheral blood. These receptors all come from a man younger than 30 who had recovered from COVID-19.

The V gene is TRBV7-9, the J gene TRBJ2-3; D gene unclear. CDR1 and CDR2 (germline): SEHNR, FQNEAQ (reference sequence). This CDR3 comprises 14 residues. V was shortened by 4 bases and J by 2 bases, with 10 bases between the two germline ends. The chain's CDR3 is CASSSQRLTDTQYF. DNA for the CDR3: TGTGCCAGCAGCTCCCAGAGACTCACAGATACGCAGTATTTT.

The chain employs TRBV11-2 and TRBJ1-4, with D unclear. The CDR3 length is 14 residues. Germline CDR1 SGHAT, CDR2 FQNNGV. Trimming removed 5 bases at V and 0 bases at J, with 7 bases between. For the CDR3, the DNA is TGTGCCAGCAGCCTCAGTTCAACTAATGAAAAACTGTTTTTT. Amino acid sequence: CASSLSSTNEKLFF.

This clone was seen more than once but under ten times. The chain couples TRBV9 to TRBJ1-1; D is perhaps TRBD1 (6 bases). CDR1 is SGDLS, CDR2 YYNGEE, per germline. The V gene lost 3 bases and the J gene lost 1 base, with 7 bases spanning the gap. This CDR3 region has 13 residues. The CDR3, as DNA: TGTGCCAGCAGCGAACAGGGGAACACTGAAGCTTTCTTT. Its translation: CASSEQGNTEAFF.

The rearrangement joins TRBV6-5 to TRBJ1-2; D remains unclear. Trimming removed 6 bases from V and 7 bases from J, with 9 bases in between. This CDR3 region has 11 residues. In germline, CDR1 is MNHEY, CDR2 SVGAGI. In nucleotides, the CDR3 is TGTGCCAGCAGACACCTTGTTGGCTACACCTTC. This sequence encodes CASRHLVGYTF.

The chain is built from TRBV5-1 and TRBJ1-1, with 7 bases matching TRBD1. The germline V gene has CDR1 SGHRS and CDR2 YFSETQ. V was pared by 1 base and J by 0 bases, with 3 bases of the junction left unmatched. There are 15 residues in the CDR3. The CDR3 here is CASSLTGAVNTEAFF. CDR3 coding DNA: TGCGCCAGCAGCTTGACAGGGGCGGTGAACACTGAAGCTTTCTTT.

The gene calls are TRBV3-1 (or the pseudogene TRBV3-2) and TRBJ1-3; D may be TRBD1 (6 bases). Trimming pared 4 bases from V and 4 bases from J, leaving 14 bases between. The CDR3 loop spans 15 amino acids. The germline gives CDR1 LGHDT, CDR2 YNNKEL (reference sequence). The CDR3 coding sequence is TGTGCCAGCAGCCCTACGGTGGGGGCAGGAAACACCATATATTTT. Translated: CASSPTVGAGNTIYF.

The chain recombines TRBV3-1 (or the pseudogene TRBV3-2) with TRBJ1-5; 9 nucleotides match TRBD1. Germline V lookup: CDR1 LGHDT, CDR2 YNNKEL (reference sequence). With V trimmed by 6 bases and J by 7 bases, 13 bases remained unmatched. The CDR3 covers 16 residues. The CDR3 region has the DNA TGTGCCAGCAGTGGGACAGGGAGTCTTCAGGGACAGCCCCAGCATTTT. Encoded protein: CASSGTGSLQGQPQHF.

The chain links TRBV19 to TRBJ1-2; D unresolved. Germline loops: CDR1 LNHDA, CDR2 SQIVND (reference sequence). This CDR3 comprises 15 residues. The V end lost 1 base, the J end lost 2 bases, and 11 bases lay between the germline ends. CDR3 loop: CASSIAKRINYGYTF. The CDR3 bases are TGTGCCAGTAGTATAGCAAAGAGAATCAACTATGGCTACACCTTC.

This clone was seen only once. V gene TRBV19 combines with J gene TRBJ2-5; no clear D. Germline values: CDR1 LNHDA, CDR2 SQIVND (reference sequence). This CDR3 is built from 15 residues. V gave up 1 base and J gave up 4 bases, with 13 bases separating them. The CDR3 sequence is CASSIGDFSAETQYF. CDR3 DNA: TGTGCCAGTAGTATAGGTGACTTCAGCGCAGAGACCCAGTACTTC. The entire variable domain, with the rest obtained from reference TRBV19 and TRBJ2-5, is as follows: DGGITQSPKYLFRKEGQNVTLSCEQNLNHDAMYWYRQDPGQGLRLIYYSQIVNDFQKGDIAEGYSVSREKKESFPLTVTSAQKNPTAFYLCASSIGDFSAETQYFGPGTRLLVL.

This clone is medium-sized by share. The chain recombines TRBV4-2 with TRBJ2-3; no clear D gene. CDR1 is LGHNA and CDR2 is YNFKEQ in the germline V gene. The CDR3 loop spans 14 amino acids. V was pared by 1 base and J by 6 bases, with 11 bases between. The CDR3 region has the DNA TGTGCCAGCAGCCAAGGAGTGCCCCGGGATACGCAGTATTTT. Protein: CASSQGVPRDTQYF.

The rearrangement uses TRBV27 and TRBJ1-1; tentative D call: TRBD1 (6 bases). Looked up from germline, CDR1 is MNHEY and CDR2 is SMNVEV (reference sequence). The CDR3 sequence is 14 residues long. The V end was cut by 1 base, the J end by 5 bases, with 11 bases between. The CDR3 bases are TGTGCCAGCAGTTTATTCGACCAGGGGACTGAAGCTTTCTTT. It translates to CASSLFDQGTEAFF.

The rearrangement joins TRBV6-6 to TRBJ2-7, with D possibly matching TRBD2 (5 bases). This CDR3 spans 14 amino acids. Deletions cut 6 bases from V and 0 bases from J, with 12 bases between. CDR1 is MNHNY, CDR2 SVGAGI, per germline (reference sequence). CDR3 coding DNA: TGTGCCAGCAGAACCGAAGGGAGCTCCTACGAGCAGTACTTC. Protein product: CASRTEGSSYEQYF.

CDR3 bases: TGTGCCATCAGTGAGGGACAGCAAGAGACCCAGTACTTC. Its translation: CAISEGQQETQYF. The chain employs TRBV10-3 and TRBJ2-5; possibly TRBD1 for D (6 bases). The CDR3 covers 13 residues. Germline V gives CDR1 ENHRY, CDR2 SYGVKD. Trimming removed 2 bases at V and 2 bases at J, with 6 bases between.

This clone has a handful of counts. The chain carries TRBV7-9 and TRBJ1-3; 8 bases agree with TRBD1. CDR3 size: 13 residues. The trim removed 10 bases at V and 11 bases at J, leaving 13 bases unmatched. Germline CDR1 SEHNR, CDR2 FQNEAQ (reference sequence). The CDR3 loop is CATRTGSRVAIYF. The DNA for the CDR3 is TGTGCCACCCGGACAGGGTCTCGAGTCGCCATATATTTT.

This chain joins TRBV6-5 and TRBJ2-7; 11 positions agree with TRBD1. V lost 9 bases and J lost 7; bases outside the gene matches: 8. CDR1 MNHEY and CDR2 SVGAGI come from the germline V gene. The CDR3 is 13 residues long. CDR3 protein: CASPGQGAKEQYF. CDR3 bases: TGTGCCAGTCCAGGACAGGGGGCGAAGGAGCAGTACTTC.

The chain employs TRBV29-1 and TRBJ2-1, with D perhaps matching TRBD1 (6 bases). CDR3 length: 13 amino acids. Deletions cut 3 bases from V and 5 bases from J, with 11 bases between. Per germline, CDR1 SQVTM and CDR2 ANQGSEA. This CDR3 is CSVERGINNEQFF. Here the CDR3 DNA reads TGCAGCGTTGAGAGGGGGATTAACAATGAGCAGTTCTTC.

This chain links TRBV6-5 with TRBJ1-2, with 9 bases matching TRBD1. The CDR3 is 14 residues long. Germline V CDR1 and CDR2: MNHEY, SVGAGI. The ends lost 5 bases at V and 4 bases at J; junction bases unmatched: 5. The CDR3 sequence is CASSRDREFYGYTF. The CDR3 DNA reads TGTGCCAGCAGTAGGGACAGGGAGTTCTATGGCTACACCTTC.

The V gene is TRBV7-9, the J gene TRBJ1-1, with a possible D match to TRBD1 (5 bases). The germline V gene has CDR1 SEHNR and CDR2 FQNEAQ (reference sequence). V was trimmed by 1 base and J by 4 bases, leaving 10 bases between them. This CDR3 region has 14 residues. The CDR3 protein is CASSLVTGPTEAFF. The CDR3, as DNA: TGTGCCAGCAGCTTAGTCACAGGACCCACTGAAGCTTTCTTT.

This chain joins TRBV4-1 and TRBJ1-1, with 9 bases that match TRBD1. Germline assignment: CDR1 MGHRA and CDR2 YSYEKL. V shed 4 bases and J 4 bases; nucleotides not matched to a gene: 7. The CDR3 spans 15 residues. This chain's CDR3 is CASSRAGTGTTEAFF. In DNA form, the CDR3 reads TGCGCCAGCAGCCGCGCCGGGACAGGGACCACTGAAGCTTTCTTT.

V is TRBV4-2 and J is TRBJ2-7; TRBD1 aligns across 11 bases. The CDR3 is 15 amino acids. CDR1 LGHNA and CDR2 YNFKEQ come from the germline V gene. Losses at the gene ends were 4 bases for V and 1 base for J; bases not matched to a gene: 3. CDR3 nucleotides: TGTGCCAGCAGCCCGGGACAGGGGGATTCCTACGAGCAGTACTTC. Amino acid sequence: CASSPGQGDSYEQYF.

The CDR3 DNA is TGTGCCAGCAGCCTGAGGGACACCGGAAACACCATATATTTT. Amino acid sequence: CASSLRDTGNTIYF. The chain couples TRBV5-6 to TRBJ1-3; D might be TRBD1 (6 bases). This CDR3 is built from 14 residues. V was shortened by 4 bases and J by 4 bases, with 12 bases between the two germline ends. CDR1 and CDR2 (germline): SGHDT, YYEEEE.

This clone was seen more than once but under ten times. The chain employs TRBV9 and TRBJ2-3, with D tentatively TRBD1 (5 bases). Germline assignment: CDR1 SGDLS and CDR2 YYNGEE. Trimming stripped 0 bases from V and 0 bases from J, with 5 bases between. The CDR3 sequence is 14 residues long. The CDR3 spells CASSVEGSTDTQYF. The DNA of the CDR3 is TGTGCCAGCAGCGTAGAGGGGAGCACAGATACGCAGTATTTT.

This sequence joins TRBV18 and TRBJ1-2; the match to TRBD1 covers 10 bases. The CDR3 spans 13 residues. In germline, CDR1 is KGHSH, CDR2 LQKENI. Unmatched junction bases numbered 4, after V lost 6 bases and J lost 6 bases. CDR3 in DNA: TGTGCCAGCTCGTCAGACAGGGGGCATGGCTACACCTTC. Protein sequence: CASSSDRGHGYTF.

The V and J genes are TRBV5-1 and TRBJ1-1; no clear D gene. The V and J ends lost 0 bases and 7 bases respectively, with 19 bases between them. The CDR3 runs to 16 residues. CDR1 and CDR2 (germline): SGHRS, YFSETQ. The CDR3 region is CASSLAQRWAGGEAFF. DNA for the CDR3: TGCGCCAGCAGCTTGGCCCAACGGTGGGCGGGAGGTGAAGCTTTCTTT.

The V call is TRBV7-6, the J call TRBJ1-1; D is uncertain. The CDR3 sequence is 13 residues long. CDR1 and CDR2 from the germline V gene are SGHVS and FNYEAQ. V was shortened by 3 bases and J by 7 bases, with 12 bases between the two germline ends. This CDR3 reads CASSFGDGVEAFF. CDR3 nucleotide sequence: TGTGCCAGCAGCTTTGGTGACGGAGTTGAAGCTTTCTTT.